This T cell receptor beta chain was captured in a study of human T cells and chemical hapten exposure. V lost 0 bases and J lost 0, with 6 bases in between. The germline gives CDR1 SGHAT, CDR2 FQNNGV. This CDR3 is 15 amino acids long. Time point described: patch test 1, 2 weeks after DPC sensitization. Documented treatment: therapeutic diphenylcyclopropenone sensitization with weekly scalp DPC. MiXCR, run by TCRdb on the RACE reads, gives a single entry per CDR3 protein. This table holds around 120,000 distinct CDR3 sequences, roughly an eighth found once. This clonotype was observed at least ten times.

This receptor was taken from a man younger than 30 with alopecia areata. Some clones in this sample may be carry-over from other donors' samples. The sequencing here drew on whole blood, taken in connection with sensitization to the hapten diphenylcyclopropenone (DPC). This chain joins TRBV11-2 and TRBJ2-1; possible D gene TRBD2, 5 bases. CDR3 amino acids: CASSLEGSSYNEQFF. CDR3 nucleotides: TGTGCCAGCAGCTTAGAGGGGAGCTCCTACAATGAGCAGTTCTTC.